The rows below give T cell receptor beta chains drawn from one sample of a study of cytomegalovirus exposure and HLA in healthy donors. The repertoire was sequenced with immunoSEQ multiplex PCR; TCRdb's copy has only in-frame clones and lacks some. The sample carries 200,000 to 300,000 clones, 82% recorded once. Input material: PBMCs. The source of these receptors is a woman aged 35 to 49 in good health and CMV-seropositive. CDR3s leave out the opening cysteine and the closing phenylalanine or tryptophan.

v_gene | len | CDR3aa
TRBV2 | 12 | ASSTTGRNTEAF
TRBV9 | 14 | ASSVASAGVYNEQF
TRBV11-2 | 11 | ASSPTAAGPKY
TRBV7-2 | 11 | ASSLVGGDTQY
TRBV5-4 | 12 | ASSKSRVVGGYT
TRBV11-2 | 15 | ASSLGFGQGYSYEQY
TRBV7-2 | 13 | ASSRTSGVQETQY
TRBV4-1 | 15 | ASSQDWTSGGADTQY
TRBV2 | 13 | ASSEYGGSHQPQH
TRBV5-6 | 13 | ASSLAQGTKNIQY
TRBV5-1 | 14 | ASSLTTGGHNSPLH
TRBV6-5 | 14 | ASSFSDLAGVGEQY
TRBV5-4 | 13 | ASRSGLAEAGELF